Detailed here is one T cell receptor (beta chain). What it binds is not known. This record comes from a study of T-cell memory formation after mild COVID-19. Whole-study results and caveats: Pre-infection memory harbored some responding clones, suggesting cross-reactive memory joined.

Trimming at V came to 6 bases and at J to 0 bases, leaving 4 bases not matched to a gene. Per the germline V gene, CDR1 is MNHEY and CDR2 is SVGEGT. The CDR3 extends over 15 amino acids. TCRdb passed the 5' RACE reads through MiXCR, listing each CDR3 protein once. The sample carries a few hundred thousand distinct CDR3 sequences, roughly 21% recorded once. The chain uses TRBV6-2 or TRBV6-3 and TRBJ2-2; 7 nucleotides match TRBD1. The sample consisted of PBMCs or a T cell subset sorted from them (not recorded which). The receptor comes from an adult woman who had mild COVID-19 (a few samples of this study predate the infection). Cell type and time point are not known. Here the CDR3 DNA reads TGTGCCAGCAGATTAACAGGGGCGAACACCGGGGAGCTGTTTTTT. Amino acid sequence: CASRLTGANTGELFF.